Sequencing of this T cell receptor beta chain was carried out in a study of blood T cell repertoires in COVID-19. Study-wide background: COVID-19 samples, acute and convalescent, were from the United States, Italy and Spain.

The length of the CDR3 is 18 residues. Trimming stripped 3 bases from V and 1 base from J, with 19 bases between. Germline V gene lookup returns CDR1 SGHVS and CDR2 FQNEAQ. The table came from immunoSEQ multiplex PCR; TCRdb's copy has only in-frame clones and leaves some out. The data show about 260,000 clones, more than 85% seen once. The rearrangement links TRBV7-8 to TRBJ1-5; D may be TRBD1 (6 bases). The source material was PBMCs or T cells enriched from blood (not recorded which). The TCR was taken from a man aged 40-49 years who had been exposed to COVID-19. CDR3 coding DNA: TGTGCCAGCAGCTTTTCCGCCCAGGGGATATCAAGCAATCAGCCCCAGCATTTT. It yields the protein CASSFSAQGISSNQPQHF.